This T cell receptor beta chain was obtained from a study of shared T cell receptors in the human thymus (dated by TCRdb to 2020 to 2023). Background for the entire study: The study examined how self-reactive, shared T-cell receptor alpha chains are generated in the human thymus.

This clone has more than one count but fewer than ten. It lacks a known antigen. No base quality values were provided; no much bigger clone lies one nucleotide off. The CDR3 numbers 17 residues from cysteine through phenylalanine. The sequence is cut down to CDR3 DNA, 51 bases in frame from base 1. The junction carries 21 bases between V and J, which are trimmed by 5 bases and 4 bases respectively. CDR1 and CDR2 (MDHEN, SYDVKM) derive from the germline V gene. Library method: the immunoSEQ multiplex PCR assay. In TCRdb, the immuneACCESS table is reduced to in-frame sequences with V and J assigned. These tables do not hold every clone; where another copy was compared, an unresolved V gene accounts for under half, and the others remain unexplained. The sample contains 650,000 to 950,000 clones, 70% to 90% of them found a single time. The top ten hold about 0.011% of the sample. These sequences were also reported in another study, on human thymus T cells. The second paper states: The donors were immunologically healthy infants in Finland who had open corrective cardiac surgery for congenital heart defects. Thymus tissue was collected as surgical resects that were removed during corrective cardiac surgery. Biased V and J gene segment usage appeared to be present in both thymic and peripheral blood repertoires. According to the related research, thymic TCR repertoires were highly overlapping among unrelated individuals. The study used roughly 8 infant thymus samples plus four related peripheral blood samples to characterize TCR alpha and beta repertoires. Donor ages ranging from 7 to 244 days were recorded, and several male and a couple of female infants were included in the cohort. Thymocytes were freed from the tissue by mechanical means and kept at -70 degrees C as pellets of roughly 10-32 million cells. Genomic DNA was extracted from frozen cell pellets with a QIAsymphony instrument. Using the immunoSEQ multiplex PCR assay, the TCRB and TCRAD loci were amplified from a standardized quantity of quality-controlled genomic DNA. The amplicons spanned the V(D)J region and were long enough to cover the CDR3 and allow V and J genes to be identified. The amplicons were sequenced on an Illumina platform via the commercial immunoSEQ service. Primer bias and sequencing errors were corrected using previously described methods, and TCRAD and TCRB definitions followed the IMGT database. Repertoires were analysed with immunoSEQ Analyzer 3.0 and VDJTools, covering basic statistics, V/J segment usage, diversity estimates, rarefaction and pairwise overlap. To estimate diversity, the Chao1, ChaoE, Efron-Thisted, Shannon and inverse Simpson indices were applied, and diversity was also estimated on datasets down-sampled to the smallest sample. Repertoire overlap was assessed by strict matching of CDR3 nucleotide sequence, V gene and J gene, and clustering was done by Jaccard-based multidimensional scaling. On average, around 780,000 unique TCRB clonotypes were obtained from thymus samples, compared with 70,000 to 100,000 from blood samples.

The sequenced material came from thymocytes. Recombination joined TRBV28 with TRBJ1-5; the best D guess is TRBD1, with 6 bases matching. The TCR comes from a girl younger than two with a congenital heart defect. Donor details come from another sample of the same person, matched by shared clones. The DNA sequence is TGTGCCAGCAGTCCAATCAATCCGGGACACATGAATCAGCCCCAGCATTTT. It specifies CASSPINPGHMNQPQHF.